This TCR beta chain was sequenced during a study of T cell responses to AZD1222 COVID-19 vaccine. Germline CDR1 is SGHTA and CDR2 is FQGTGA. This CDR3 has 14 amino acids. After removal of 4 bases from V and 6 bases from J, the junction contained 3 bases not matched to a gene. Notes on this clone: Its antigen remains unidentified.

Sequencing was performed with immunoSEQ multiplex PCR; in TCRdb, only in-frame clones are kept and a portion is missing. The sample consists of about 120,000 clones, about 90% of them appearing once. Pooled in the analysis were second doses at about 4 or about 12 weeks. Overall study findings and caveats: The study found vaccine-associated CD4 TCRs spanning spike, dominant at 160-218 and 743-854. Mostly white British, mostly female donors; authors suggested clonal diversity may be underestimated.

The material sequenced was peripheral blood, taken 28 days after the second AZD1222 dose. The gene calls are TRBV7-3 and TRBJ2-7, with 13 bases that match TRBD2. The source is an adult who received the AZD1222 COVID-19 vaccine. CDR3 nucleotides: TGTGCCAGCAGCTCCGGGACTAGCGGGACCGAGCAGTACTTC. Its protein product is CASSSGTSGTEQYF.